This T cell receptor beta chain was obtained from a study of T cell changes during pregnancy in multiple sclerosis. Some clones are missing from TCRdb's copy, which holds only in-frame ones; the method was immunoSEQ multiplex PCR. The sample lists 45,000 to 55,000 clones, about 87% occurring once. Germline V gives CDR1 SGHTA, CDR2 FQGNSA. Trimming at V came to 5 bases and at J to 4 bases, leaving 9 bases not matched to a gene. This CDR3 comprises 16 residues. The sequenced sample was peripheral blood, obtained in the first trimester of pregnancy. This sequence originates from a female donor with multiple sclerosis, enrolled in a pregnancy study. J is TRBJ2-2 and V is TRBV7-2; 8 bases map to TRBD1. In DNA form, the CDR3 reads TGTGCCAGCAGCCCCGGGGGCAGGGGGCGCACCGGGGAGCTGTTTTTT. This sequence encodes CASSPGGRGRTGELFF. The full variable domain, completed using reference TRBV7-2 and TRBJ2-2, is GAGVSQSPSNKVTEKGKDVELRCDPISGHTALYWYRQSLGQGLEFLIYFQGNSAPDKSGLPSDRFSAERTGGSVSTLTIQRTQQEDSAVYLCASSPGGRGRTGELFFGEGSRLTVL.